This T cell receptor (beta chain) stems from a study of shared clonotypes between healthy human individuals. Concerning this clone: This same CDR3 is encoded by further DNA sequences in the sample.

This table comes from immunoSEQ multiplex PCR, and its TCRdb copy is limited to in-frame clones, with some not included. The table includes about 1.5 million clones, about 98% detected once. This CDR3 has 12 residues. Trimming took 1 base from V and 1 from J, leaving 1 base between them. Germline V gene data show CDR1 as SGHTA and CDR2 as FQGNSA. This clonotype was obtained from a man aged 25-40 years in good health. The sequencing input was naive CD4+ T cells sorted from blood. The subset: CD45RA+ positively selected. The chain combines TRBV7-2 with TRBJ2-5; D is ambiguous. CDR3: CASSLGQETQYF. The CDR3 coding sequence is TGTGCCAGCAGCTTAGGCCAAGAGACCCAGTACTTC.